The 22 T cell receptor beta chains listed next were all sequenced from one sample in a study of blood T cells in healthy people across ages. Then a second PCR, running about 7 to 11 cycles, was carried out with a sample-barcoded 5' primer and a J-beta primer mix. One entry per CDR3 protein, called by TCRdb with MiXCR from the 5' RACE reads. The profile shows about 830,000 distinct CDR3 sequences, about 62% of them singletons. Source material: blood. These receptors came from a young man in good health.

This clonotype was recorded a few times. The V and J genes are TRBV20-1 and TRBJ2-5; D is unresolved. This CDR3 is built from 14 residues. Germline V gene lookup returns CDR1 DFQATT and CDR2 SNEGSKA (reference sequence). Deletions cut 1 base from V and 5 bases from J, with 14 bases between. CDR3 nucleotide sequence: TGCAGTGCTAGAGTCGGCCCCTTCAGGGAGACCCAGTACTTC. It encodes CSARVGPFRETQYF.

This clonotype was picked up a small number of times. The chain couples TRBV12-3 or TRBV12-4 to TRBJ2-7; no reliable D call. The CDR3 has 13 residues. V was pared by 3 bases and J by 2 bases, with 8 bases between. The DNA of the CDR3 is TGTGCCAGCAGTTTGGCTAACCCCTACGAGCAGTACTTC. As protein: CASSLANPYEQYF.

A few counts support this clonotype. The V gene is TRBV4-2, the J gene TRBJ1-6, with D possibly matching TRBD1 (5 bases). The V and J ends lost 1 base and 6 bases respectively, with 10 bases between them. CDR1 and CDR2 from the germline V gene are LGHNA and YNFKEQ. The CDR3 length is 15 residues. CDR3 coding DNA: TGTGCCAGCAGCCAAGGCCTTCAGGGTAATTCACCCCTCCACTTT. Protein: CASSQGLQGNSPLHF.

As concerns this clonotype: One end of the junction is discordant with germline, which a read error may explain. The V call is TRBV25-1, the J call TRBJ2-7, with 7 bases that match TRBD1. Germline values: CDR1 MGHDK, CDR2 SYGVNS. This CDR3 is 15 amino acids long. In DNA form, the CDR3 reads TGTGTCAGCAGTGAGGCAGGGGGAAGGTCCTACGAGCAGTACTTC. The encoded protein is CVSSEAGGRSYEQYF.

The chain combines TRBV13 with TRBJ1-6, with TRBD1 as a possible D gene (6 bases). The CDR3 has 14 residues. Trimming shortened V by 8 bases and J by 8 bases, and 16 bases separated the two germline ends. Per germline, CDR1 PRHDT and CDR2 FYEKMQ (reference sequence). Here the CDR3 DNA reads TGTGCCAGCGGCCGGGGGGCAGTCTATTCACCCCTCCACTTT. This gives the protein CASGRGAVYSPLHF.

The V call is TRBV6-1, the J call TRBJ1-5; possible D gene TRBD1, 5 bases. This CDR3 has 16 residues. Trimming stripped 2 bases from V and 1 base from J, with 12 bases between. CDR1 is MNHNS and CDR2 is SASEGT in the germline V gene. This chain's CDR3 is CASSEPSGLSNQPQHF. The CDR3 DNA is TGTGCCAGCAGTGAACCTTCAGGGTTGAGCAATCAGCCCCAGCATTTT.

This clonotype was seen more than once but under ten times. J is TRBJ2-1 and V is TRBV10-3; the D is unclear. CDR3 size: 12 residues. Looked up from germline, CDR1 is ENHRY and CDR2 is SYGVKD. V was trimmed by 1 base and J by 10 bases, leaving 8 bases between them. The CDR3 loop is CAISEWSPEQFF. The CDR3 nucleotides are TGTGCCATCAGTGAGTGGTCTCCAGAGCAGTTCTTC.

This chain joins TRBV5-1 and TRBJ2-7; D unresolved. The germline V and J ends were trimmed by 0 bases and 4 bases, with 11 bases remaining between them. Germline V CDR1 and CDR2: SGHRS, YFSETQ. This CDR3 region has 14 residues. The CDR3 DNA is TGCGCCAGCAGCTTGGGTGGAATGGGGTACGAGCAGTACTTC. This gives the protein CASSLGGMGYEQYF.

The rearrangement uses TRBV29-1 and TRBJ2-3, with a possible D match to TRBD2 (7 bases). Trimming cost V 3 bases and J 6 bases, with 13 bases left between them. Germline V CDR1 and CDR2: SQVTM, ANQGSEA. This CDR3 has 13 residues. CDR3 coding DNA: TGCAGCGTTGATGTTGCGGGGGCCGATACGCAGTATTTT. Its protein is CSVDVAGADTQYF.

This chain links TRBV9 with TRBJ2-3, with D unresolved. The CDR3 has 14 residues. Trimming left V 3 bases short and J 2 bases short, with 10 bases between. Germline lookup yields CDR1 SGDLS and CDR2 YYNGEE. The CDR3 loop reads CASSDHFNTDTQYF. CDR3 DNA sequence: TGTGCCAGCAGCGACCACTTCAACACAGATACGCAGTATTTT.

This chain joins TRBV30 and TRBJ1-4, with D perhaps matching TRBD1 (6 bases). The germline gives CDR1 GTSNPN, CDR2 SVGIG (reference sequence). The CDR3 loop spans 13 amino acids. Trimming shortened V by 0 bases and J by 7 bases, and 9 bases separated the two germline ends. CDR3 region: CAWSVHRAEKLFF. CDR3 DNA sequence: TGTGCCTGGAGTGTACACAGGGCTGAAAAACTGTTTTTT. The variable domain in full, with the rest retrieved from reference TRBV30 and TRBJ1-4, is SQTIHQWPATLVQPVGSPLSLECTVEGTSNPNLYWYRQAAGRGLQLLFYSVGIGQISSEVPQNLSASRPQDRQFILSSKKLLLSDSGFYLCAWSVHRAEKLFFGSGTQLSVL.

The V and J genes are TRBV12-3 or TRBV12-4 and TRBJ2-7; 7 bases map to TRBD1. Trimming removed 4 bases from V and 0 bases from J; junction bases left unmatched: 6. This CDR3 has 15 amino acids. For the CDR3, the DNA is TGTGCCAGCAGTTCGGACAGGTCCCCCTCCTACGAGCAGTACTTC. This translates into CASSSDRSPSYEQYF.

The CDR3: CSVGQGGSGTDTQYF. The CDR3 coding sequence is TGCAGCGTTGGGCAGGGGGGTTCCGGCACAGATACGCAGTATTTT. The chain links TRBV29-1 to TRBJ2-3; D perhaps matches TRBD1 (7 bases). Germline-derived CDR1 and CDR2 are SQVTM and ANQGSEA. Between the trimmed V and J ends, which lost 4 bases and 1 base, there was a span of 15 bases. The CDR3 totals 15 residues.

The V call is TRBV6-4, the J call TRBJ2-7; D not certain. The CDR3 is made up of 15 amino acids. V lost 7 bases and J lost 2, with 18 bases in between. Germline V gene sequence: CDR1 MRHNA, CDR2 SNTAGT. CDR3 DNA: TGTGCCAGCAACAACAGCGTGCCCATAACCTACGAGCAGTACTTC. This gives the protein CASNNSVPITYEQYF.

V gene TRBV25-1 combines with J gene TRBJ2-3; 7 positions agree with TRBD2. This CDR3 is 16 amino acids long. Germline V gives CDR1 MGHDK, CDR2 SYGVNS. Trimming removed 4 bases from V and 6 bases from J; junction bases left unmatched: 13. As DNA, the CDR3 is TGTGCCAGCAGTGTCGCACGGCGCGGGGGTATTGATACGCAGTATTTT. Amino acid sequence: CASSVARRGGIDTQYF.

This clonotype was counted only a few times. The chain links TRBV3-1 to TRBJ2-6, with a weak D call TRBD2 (6 bases). Trimming took off 1 base at V and 2 bases at J, with 12 bases between the two ends. This CDR3 has 17 residues. Germline assignment: CDR1 LGHDT and CDR2 YNNKEL (reference sequence). CDR3 sequence: CASSQVRGMAGANVLTF. In DNA form, the CDR3 reads TGTGCCAGCAGCCAAGTTCGGGGGATGGCTGGGGCCAACGTCCTGACTTTC.

This clonotype was detected a few times. V usage is TRBV13 and J usage is TRBJ2-7, with D hard to call. Germline V gene lookup returns CDR1 PRHDT and CDR2 FYEKMQ (reference sequence). Trimming pared 5 bases from V and 0 bases from J, leaving 14 bases between. The CDR3 has 15 residues. CDR3 in amino acids: CASSQPGHSSYEQYF. CDR3 nucleotide sequence: TGTGCCAGCAGCCAGCCGGGCCATAGCTCCTACGAGCAGTACTTC.

V is TRBV12-3 or TRBV12-4 and J is TRBJ1-1; D uncertain. V was trimmed by 7 bases and J by 0 bases, leaving 12 bases between them. CDR3 length: 14 residues. CDR3 residues: CASIKHGLNTEAFF. The CDR3 DNA reads as TGTGCCAGCATTAAACACGGACTGAACACTGAAGCTTTCTTT.

This clonotype was counted once. The chain joins TRBV20-1 to TRBJ1-2, with TRBD1 matching over 7 bases. The CDR3 runs 13 residues. Germline lookup yields CDR1 DFQATT and CDR2 SNEGSKA (reference sequence). With 5 bases clipped from V and 4 bases from J, the junction kept 7 bases outside the gene matches. CDR3 nucleotides: TGCAGTGCTCCAGACAGGGATGCCTATGGCTACACCTTC. It yields the protein CSAPDRDAYGYTF.

The chain combines TRBV6-1 with TRBJ1-2; the match to TRBD1 covers 9 bases. There are 17 residues in the CDR3. Trimming removed 5 bases from V and 5 bases from J; junction bases left unmatched: 15. CDR1 and CDR2 from the germline V gene are MNHNS and SASEGT. The CDR3 DNA follows: TGTGCCAGCAGTCCCGGACCTTACAGGGGGCTGGAGTATGGCTACACCTTC. The encoded protein is CASSPGPYRGLEYGYTF.

The chain couples TRBV20-1 to TRBJ2-1; a possible D gene is TRBD2 (7 bases). Deletions cut 3 bases from V and 4 bases from J, with 13 bases between. CDR3 length equals 14 residues. Germline CDR1 reads DFQATT; CDR2 reads SNEGSKA (reference sequence). CDR3 DNA sequence: TGCAGTGCTAGGGGAGGGGACACTTACAATGAGCAGTTCTTC. Amino acid sequence: CSARGGDTYNEQFF.

The chain has TRBV20-1 and TRBJ2-5; D perhaps matches TRBD1 (6 bases). The CDR3 has 12 residues. The V end lost 6 bases, the J end lost 5 bases, and 13 bases lay between the germline ends. Germline CDR1 DFQATT, CDR2 SNEGSKA (reference sequence). The CDR3 is CSAVTGRETQYF. CDR3 nucleotides: TGCAGTGCGGTTACAGGGCGCGAGACCCAGTACTTC.